This T cell receptor beta chain was sequenced for a study of CD8+ T cells in alopecia areata. Study-level background: A regimen of oral tofacitinib, 5 to 10 mg twice daily, was given to treated patients.

Sequencing templates came from extracted RNA that was reverse transcribed into cDNA. TCRdb's table, derived via immunoSEQ multiplex PCR, lists solely in-frame clones and lacks some. The table shows 250,000 or so clones, with around two thirds occurring only once. As part of sample collection, lesional scalp punch biopsies and peripheral blood were taken from alopecia areata patients. In regard to this clone: No antigen is known for it.

There are 14 residues in the CDR3. Germline CDR1 GTSNPN, CDR2 SVGIG (reference sequence). Between the trimmed V and J ends, which lost 6 bases and 6 bases, there was a span of 20 bases. Whole-study findings and limits: Higher clonality and more expanded CD8+ clones appeared in lesional than normal scalp.

The chain combines TRBV30 with TRBJ1-2; TRBD1 is a possible D gene (5 bases). The source of this sequence is a human donor with alopecia areata. The sample in question was CD4+ T cells sorted from blood, obtained at week 0. The CDR3, as DNA: TGTGCCTGCGGGGCCCCTCAGGGAAAAAATGGCTACACCTTC. This sequence encodes CACGAPQGKNGYTF.